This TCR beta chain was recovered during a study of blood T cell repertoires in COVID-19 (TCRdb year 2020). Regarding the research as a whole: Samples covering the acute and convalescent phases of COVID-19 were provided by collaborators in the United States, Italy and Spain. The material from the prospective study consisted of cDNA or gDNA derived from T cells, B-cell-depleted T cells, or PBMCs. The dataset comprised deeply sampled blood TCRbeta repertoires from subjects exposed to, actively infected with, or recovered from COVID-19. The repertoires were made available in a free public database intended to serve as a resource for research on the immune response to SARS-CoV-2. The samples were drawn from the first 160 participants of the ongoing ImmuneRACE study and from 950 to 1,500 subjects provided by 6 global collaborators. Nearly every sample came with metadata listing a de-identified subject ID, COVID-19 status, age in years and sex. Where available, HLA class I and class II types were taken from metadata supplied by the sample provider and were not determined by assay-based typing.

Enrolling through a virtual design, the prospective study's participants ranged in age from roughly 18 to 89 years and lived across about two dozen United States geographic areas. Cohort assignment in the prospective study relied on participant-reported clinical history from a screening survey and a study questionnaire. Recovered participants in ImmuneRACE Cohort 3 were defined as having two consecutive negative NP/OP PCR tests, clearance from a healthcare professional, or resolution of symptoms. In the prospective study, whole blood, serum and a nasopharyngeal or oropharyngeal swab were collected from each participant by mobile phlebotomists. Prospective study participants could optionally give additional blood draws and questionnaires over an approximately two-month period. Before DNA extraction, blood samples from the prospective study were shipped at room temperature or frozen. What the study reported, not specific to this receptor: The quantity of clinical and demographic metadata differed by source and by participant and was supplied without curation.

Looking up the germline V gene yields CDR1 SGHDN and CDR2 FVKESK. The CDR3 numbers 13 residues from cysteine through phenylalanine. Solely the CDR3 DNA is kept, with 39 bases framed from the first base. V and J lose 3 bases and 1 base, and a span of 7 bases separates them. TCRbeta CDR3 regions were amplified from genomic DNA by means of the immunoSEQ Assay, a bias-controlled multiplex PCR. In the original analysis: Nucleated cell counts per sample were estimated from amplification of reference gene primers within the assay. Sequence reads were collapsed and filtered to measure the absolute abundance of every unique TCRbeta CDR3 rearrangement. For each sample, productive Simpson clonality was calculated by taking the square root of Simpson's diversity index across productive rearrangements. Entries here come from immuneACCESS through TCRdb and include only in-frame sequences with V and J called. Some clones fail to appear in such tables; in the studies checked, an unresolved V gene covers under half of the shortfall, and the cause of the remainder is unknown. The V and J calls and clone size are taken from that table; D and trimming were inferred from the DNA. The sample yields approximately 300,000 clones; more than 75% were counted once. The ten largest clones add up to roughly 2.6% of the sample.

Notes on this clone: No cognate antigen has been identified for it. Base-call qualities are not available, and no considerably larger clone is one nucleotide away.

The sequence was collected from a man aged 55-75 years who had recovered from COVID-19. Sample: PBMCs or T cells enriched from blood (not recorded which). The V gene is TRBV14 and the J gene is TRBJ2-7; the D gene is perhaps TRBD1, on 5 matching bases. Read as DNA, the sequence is TGTGCCAGCAGCCATGCAGGGTCCTACGAGCAGTACTTC. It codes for CASSHAGSYEQYF.